This section outlines one T cell receptor beta chain sequence together with its context. The source of the sample is a study of blood T cell repertoires in COVID-19. For the study at large: The samples span acute and convalescent COVID-19 from the United States, Italy and Spain. From T cells, B-cell-depleted T cells, or PBMCs came the material, which was cDNA or gDNA.

Trimming removed 1 base from V and 3 bases from J, with 9 bases in between. Germline V gene lookup returns CDR1 ENHRY and CDR2 SYGVKD. CDR3 length: 14 amino acids. Original data processing: Estimation of nucleated cell counts relied on the amplification of reference gene primers. Sequencing was performed with immunoSEQ multiplex PCR; in TCRdb, only in-frame clones are kept and a portion is missing. V, J and clone size are taken as reported in that table, and D and trimming were inferred from the DNA itself. The sample lists approximately 150,000 clones; around 84% were seen once. The clonotype originates from a man aged 40-49 years with acute or convalescent COVID-19. Sequenced: peripheral blood. The chain recombines TRBV10-3 with TRBJ2-5; D possibly corresponds to TRBD1 (5 bases). CDR3 nucleotide sequence: TGTGCCATCAGTGAGTTCCAGGGTAAAGAGACCCAGTACTTC. It yields the protein CAISEFQGKETQYF.